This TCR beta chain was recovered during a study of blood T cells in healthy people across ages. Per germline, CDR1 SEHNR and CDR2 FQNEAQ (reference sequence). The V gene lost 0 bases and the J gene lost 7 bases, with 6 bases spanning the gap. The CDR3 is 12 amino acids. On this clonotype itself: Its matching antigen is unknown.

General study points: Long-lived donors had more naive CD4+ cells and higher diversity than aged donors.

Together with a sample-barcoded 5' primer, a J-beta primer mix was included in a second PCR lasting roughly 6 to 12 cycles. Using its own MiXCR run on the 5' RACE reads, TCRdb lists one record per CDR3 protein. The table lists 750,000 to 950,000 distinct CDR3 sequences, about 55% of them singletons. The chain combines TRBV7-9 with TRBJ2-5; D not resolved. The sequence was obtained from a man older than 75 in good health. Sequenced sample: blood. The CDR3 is CASSLAVPTQYF. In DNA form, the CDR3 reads TGTGCCAGCAGCTTAGCGGTGCCGACCCAGTACTTC.